Shown below are 32 T cell receptor beta chains from a single sample sequenced in a study of T cells after yellow fever vaccination. TCRdb re-analysed the 5' RACE reads in MiXCR, keeping a single row per CDR3 protein. The table lists fewer than 100,000 distinct CDR3 sequences, about 8.2% of them singletons. The sample here was CD8+ T cells not binding an NS4B(214-222) dextramer, sorted from PBMCs, taken more than 13 days after the first yellow fever vaccination. Receptors originate from a man aged 18 to 35 who received the YFV17D yellow fever vaccine.

This rearrangement joins TRBV6-2 or TRBV6-3 to TRBJ1-5, with D possibly being TRBD1 (5 bases). CDR3 length: 15 amino acids. V was clipped by 8 bases and J by 5 bases, with 19 bases between them. CDR1 is MNHEY and CDR2 is SVGEGT in the germline V gene. CDR3 nucleotides: TGTGCCAGCCACACGGAGAGGGGAAGTTATCAGCCCCAGCATTTT. Translated, it gives CASHTERGSYQPQHF.

V usage is TRBV4-3 and J usage is TRBJ2-1, with 9 bases identical to TRBD1. The CDR3 sequence is 17 residues long. J gave up 5 bases and V 1 base, and 9 bases lay outside the gene matches. CDR1 and CDR2 (germline): LGHNA, YSLEER. The CDR3 region has the DNA TGCGCCAGCAGCCAAGTAGGGACAGGGAAGTCGAACAATGAGCAGTTCTTC. Translating it yields CASSQVGTGKSNNEQFF.

This clonotype has more than one count but fewer than ten. This chain uses TRBV4-2 with TRBJ1-5; TRBD1 matches at 8 bases. The ends lost 1 base at V and 7 bases at J; junction bases unmatched: 15. This CDR3 spans 18 amino acids. CDR1 and CDR2 from the germline V gene are LGHNA and YNFKEQ. CDR3 amino acids: CASSQGGQGLRDRQPQHF. The CDR3 coding sequence is TGTGCCAGCAGCCAAGGTGGACAGGGATTGAGGGACAGGCAGCCCCAGCATTTT.

The V and J genes are TRBV9 and TRBJ2-2; a weak D match, TRBD2 (7 bases). This CDR3 comprises 15 residues. V dropped 7 bases and J dropped 1 base, with 14 bases sitting between them. Germline loops: CDR1 SGDLS, CDR2 YYNGEE. The CDR3 DNA sequence: TGTGCCAGCGGGGAGGGGGAAGAGAACACCGGGGAGCTGTTTTTT. It specifies CASGEGEENTGELFF.

The chain combines TRBV25-1 with TRBJ2-2; D possibly matches TRBD1 or TRBD2 (6 bases each). Looked up from germline, CDR1 is MGHDK and CDR2 is SYGVNS. Trimming took 6 bases from V and 4 from J, leaving 12 bases between them. This CDR3 has 14 amino acids. The CDR3 nucleotides read TGTGCCAGCAGGCCGGGGGCAGCCACCGGGGAGCTGTTTTTT. It yields the protein CASRPGAATGELFF.

This clonotype has more than one count but fewer than ten. V gene TRBV12-3 or TRBV12-4 combines with J gene TRBJ1-3; TRBD1 aligns across 11 bases. This CDR3 has 15 residues. After removal of 3 bases from V and 4 bases from J, the junction contained 2 bases not matched to a gene. Here the CDR3 reads CASSLDRGQGNTIYF. DNA of the CDR3: TGTGCCAGCAGTTTGGACAGGGGGCAAGGAAACACCATATATTTT.

This clonotype came up a few times. Written as DNA, the CDR3 is TGTGCCAGCAGCTGGACGACCCCCCGGGATCAGTACTTC. Protein: CASSWTTPRDQYF. This chain links TRBV7-9 with TRBJ2-7; perhaps TRBD2 as D (5 bases). The CDR3 consists of 13 residues. From germline, CDR1 is SEHNR and CDR2 FQNEAQ (reference sequence). Between the trimmed V and J ends, which lost 4 bases and 10 bases, there was a span of 17 bases. The whole variable domain, remainder taken from reference TRBV7-9 and TRBJ2-7, is DTGVSQNPRHKITKRGQNVTFRCDPISEHNRLYWYRQTLGQGPEFLTYFQNEAQLEKSRLLSDRFSAERPKGSFSTLEIQRTEQGDSAMYLCASSWTTPRDQYFGPGTRLTVT.

This clonotype was picked up a small number of times. This rearrangement joins TRBV7-6 to TRBJ2-1, with TRBD1 matching over 7 bases. Germline CDR1 SGHVS, CDR2 FNYEAQ. Trimming at V came to 5 bases and at J to 4 bases, leaving 8 bases not matched to a gene. The CDR3 is 15 residues long. The CDR3 DNA sequence: TGTGCCAGCAGCCGCACAGGGGTGGATTACAATGAGCAGTTCTTC. It codes for CASSRTGVDYNEQFF. The full variable domain, in which reference TRBV7-6 and TRBJ2-1 provide the parts outside the CDR3, is GAGVSQSPRYKVTKRGQDVALRCDPISGHVSLYWYRQALGQGPEFLTYFNYEAQQDKSGLPNDRFSAERPEGSISTLTIQRTEQRDSAMYRCASSRTGVDYNEQFFGPGTRLTVL.

This clonotype was seen at least ten times. This sequence joins TRBV7-9 and TRBJ2-5, with D maybe TRBD1 (6 bases). V dropped 3 bases and J dropped 1 base, with 9 bases sitting between them. CDR1 is SEHNR and CDR2 is FQNEAQ in the germline V gene (reference sequence). The CDR3 covers 14 residues. Written as DNA, the CDR3 is TGTGCCAGCAGCTTGACAGGCCTCCAAGAGACCCAGTACTTC. Translating it yields CASSLTGLQETQYF.

This clonotype has a handful of counts. The J gene is TRBJ1-2, the V gene TRBV20-1, with 7 bases lining up with TRBD1. The V gene's germline CDR1 is DFQATT and CDR2 SNEGSKA (reference sequence). The J segment lost 5 bases and the V segment lost 6 bases, leaving 9 bases of the junction unmatched. CDR3 length equals 13 residues. This CDR3 is CSATGAEEYGYTF. The CDR3 nucleotides are TGCAGTGCAACAGGGGCTGAGGAGTATGGCTACACCTTC.

This clonotype showed up just a few times. The V gene is TRBV6-5, the J gene TRBJ2-6; TRBD2 matches at 11 bases. This CDR3 has 19 amino acids. Germline V gene lookup returns CDR1 MNHEY and CDR2 SVGAGI. V gave up 1 base and J gave up 0 bases; unmatched junction bases: 5. Here the CDR3 DNA reads TGTGCCAGCAGTTACTTTCTAGCGGGGGGACTCTCTGGGGCCAACGTCCTGACTTTC. Its translation: CASSYFLAGGLSGANVLTF.

This clonotype has ten or more counts. The V call is TRBV25-1, the J call TRBJ2-5, with D tentatively TRBD1 or TRBD2 (5 bases each). The CDR3 is made up of 14 amino acids. Germline assignment: CDR1 MGHDK and CDR2 SYGVNS. V gave up 2 bases and J gave up 4 bases, with 11 bases separating them. The CDR3 protein is CASSEGGLSETQYF. The CDR3 region has the DNA TGTGCCAGCAGTGAAGGGGGTTTGTCAGAGACCCAGTACTTC.

This clonotype was seen repeatedly, ten times or more. The chain links TRBV12-3 or TRBV12-4 to TRBJ2-2, with no clear D. V lost 3 bases and J lost 6, with 2 bases in between. The CDR3 consists of 11 residues. CDR3 region: CASSFSGELFF. The CDR3 DNA follows: TGTGCCAGCAGTTTTTCCGGGGAGCTGTTTTTT.

This clonotype was observed at least ten times. The chain couples TRBV7-9 to TRBJ2-3; no clear D gene. The CDR3 length is 14 residues. The V end lost 1 base, the J end lost 4 bases, and 9 bases lay between the germline ends. CDR1 is SEHNR, CDR2 FQNEAQ, per germline (reference sequence). CDR3: CASSLVQVADTQYF. DNA of the CDR3: TGTGCCAGCAGCTTAGTCCAGGTCGCAGATACGCAGTATTTT.

This clonotype was counted only a few times. The V and J genes are TRBV28 and TRBJ1-3; D is uncertain. Germline CDR1 MDHEN, CDR2 SYDVKM. The ends were cut back, 6 bases at V and 0 bases at J, with 6 bases in the middle. The CDR3 loop spans 13 amino acids. CDR3 sequence reads: CASSTVSGNTIYF. CDR3 coding DNA: TGTGCCAGCAGCACAGTCTCTGGAAACACCATATATTTT.

With regard to this clonotype: It may be a read error: a sequence one base away is much more abundant. This chain links TRBV6-5 with TRBJ1-1; D is ambiguous. Germline CDR1 reads MNHEY; CDR2 reads SVGAGI. Trimming stripped 0 bases from V and 1 base from J, with 9 bases between. CDR3 length: 15 amino acids. CDR3 nucleotides: TGTGCCAGCAGTTACTCCCACGGGTCGAACACTGAAGCTTTCTTT. Amino acids: CASSYSHGSNTEAFF.

This clonotype was observed a handful of times. The J gene is TRBJ2-7, the V gene TRBV27; perhaps TRBD1 as D (6 bases). CDR1 and CDR2 (germline): MNHEY, SMNVEV (reference sequence). The CDR3 spans 14 residues. Trimming took 2 bases from V and 3 from J, leaving 11 bases between them. CDR3 residues: CASSLRGSDYEQYF. The CDR3 DNA reads TGTGCCAGCAGTTTAAGGGGGAGTGACTACGAGCAGTACTTC.

The chain carries TRBV5-1 and TRBJ1-6, with D unclear. The germline V gene encodes CDR1 SGHRS and CDR2 YFSETQ. The CDR3 length is 13 residues. With 0 bases removed from V and 8 bases from J, the gap between germline ends came to 6 bases. CDR3 protein: CASSLALHSPLHF. Written as DNA, the CDR3 is TGCGCCAGCAGCTTGGCCCTTCATTCACCCCTCCACTTT. The full variable domain, its missing parts supplied by reference TRBV5-1 and TRBJ1-6, is KAGVTQTPRYLIKTRGQQVTLSCSPISGHRSVSWYQQTPGQGLQFLFEYFSETQRNKGNFPGRFSGRQFSNSRSEMNVSTLELGDSALYLCASSLALHSPLHFGNGTRLTVT.

This clonotype has more than one count but fewer than ten. The rearrangement joins TRBV5-1 to TRBJ2-3; possibly TRBD1 or TRBD2 for D (5 bases each). Germline lookup yields CDR1 SGHRS and CDR2 YFSETQ. The ends were cut back, 7 bases at V and 2 bases at J, with 20 bases in the middle. This CDR3 spans 16 amino acids. The CDR3 loop reads CASADLRAGITDTQYF. DNA for the CDR3: TGCGCCAGCGCTGACCTGCGGGCAGGGATCACAGATACGCAGTATTTT.

The chain uses TRBV9 and TRBJ2-2; tentatively, D is TRBD2 (6 bases). Trimming pared 3 bases from V and 7 bases from J, leaving 13 bases between. The germline V gene encodes CDR1 SGDLS and CDR2 YYNGEE. The CDR3 consists of 14 residues. CDR3 nucleotide sequence: TGTGCCAGCAGCGCTTGGACGGAGGGCGGGGAGCTGTTTTTT. It encodes CASSAWTEGGELFF.

The V gene is TRBV20-1, the J gene TRBJ2-7, with D maybe TRBD1 (5 bases). The germline V and J ends were trimmed by 0 bases and 4 bases, with 13 bases remaining between them. Germline V gene data show CDR1 as DFQATT and CDR2 as SNEGSKA (reference sequence). This CDR3 is built from 14 residues. CDR3: CSARDQTGQYEQYF. In nucleotides, the CDR3 is TGCAGTGCTAGAGATCAAACAGGACAATACGAGCAGTACTTC.

Ten or more counts support this clonotype. The rearrangement uses TRBV12-3 or TRBV12-4 and TRBJ2-1; D may be TRBD1 (6 bases). The V end was cut by 6 bases, the J end by 7 bases, with 19 bases between. The CDR3 is 15 amino acids. Here the CDR3 reads CASRQNLLGANEQFF. The CDR3 DNA reads TGTGCCAGCAGGCAAAACCTTTTGGGGGCAAATGAGCAGTTCTTC.

This clonotype was found a few times. CDR3 sequence: CASSPRGEAGYGYTF. CDR3 bases: TGTGCCAGCAGTCCGCGGGGGGAGGCGGGCTATGGCTACACCTTC. The rearrangement links TRBV6-5 to TRBJ1-2, with TRBD1 as a possible D gene (5 bases). The CDR3 totals 15 residues. Per the germline V gene, CDR1 is MNHEY and CDR2 is SVGAGI. The V and J ends lost 5 bases and 4 bases respectively, with 17 bases between them.

This clonotype was picked up many times. The chain has TRBV11-2 and TRBJ2-3; TRBD2 matches 11 bases. Germline V gene sequence: CDR1 SGHAT, CDR2 FQNNGV. V lost 5 bases to trimming and J lost 0 bases; unmatched junction nucleotides: 10. The CDR3 is made up of 18 amino acids. DNA for the CDR3: TGTGCCAGCAGCGCTCCTAGCGGGGGGTTTACTAGCACAGATACGCAGTATTTT. Translated, it gives CASSAPSGGFTSTDTQYF.

CDR3 coding DNA: TGTGCCAGCAGTTTCCCCGGGGGGGAGCAGTACTTC. Its protein product is CASSFPGGEQYF. This sequence joins TRBV27 and TRBJ2-7; TRBD2 matches at 7 bases. The CDR3 is made up of 12 amino acids. From germline, CDR1 is MNHEY and CDR2 SMNVEV (reference sequence). Germline trimming cut 3 bases from V and 7 bases from J; bases unmatched to any gene: 3.

This clonotype was recorded a few times. CDR3: CASSHARHQETQYF. CDR3 in DNA: TGTGCCAGCAGCCATGCCAGGCACCAAGAGACCCAGTACTTC. J is TRBJ2-5 and V is TRBV14; D gene uncertain. The CDR3 has 14 residues. Per the germline V gene, CDR1 is SGHDN and CDR2 is FVKESK. Trimming cost V 3 bases and J 0 bases, with 8 bases left between them.

This clonotype was observed a handful of times. CDR3 region: CASSQPGLRGNTEAFF. The CDR3 region has the DNA TGCGCCAGCAGCCAGCCGGGACTGCGGGGGAACACTGAAGCTTTCTTT. This chain connects TRBV4-3 to TRBJ1-1, with D perhaps TRBD1 (5 bases). V was cut by 3 bases and J by 1 base, with 15 bases left in between. The CDR3 is made up of 16 amino acids. Germline-derived CDR1 and CDR2 are LGHNA and YSLEER.

This chain connects TRBV6-4 to TRBJ1-2; D is possibly TRBD1 (5 bases). CDR1 MRHNA and CDR2 SNTAGT come from the germline V gene. V shed 11 bases and J shed 1 base, with 20 bases lying between them. The CDR3 is 15 residues long. The CDR3 sequence is CALCLGHKINYGYTF. In DNA form, the CDR3 reads TGTGCCCTCTGTTTAGGACACAAAATTAACTATGGCTACACCTTC.

CDR3 in DNA: TGTGCCAGCAGCTTCGGTGGAACCGCCTACAATGAGCAGTTCTTC. Its protein is CASSFGGTAYNEQFF. This chain joins TRBV7-2 and TRBJ2-1, with unresolved D. V lost 3 bases to trimming and J lost 2 bases, with 11 bases between them. In germline, CDR1 is SGHTA, CDR2 FQGNSA. CDR3 length: 15 amino acids.

The chain has TRBV12-3 or TRBV12-4 and TRBJ2-4; a possible D gene is TRBD1 (6 bases). With 2 bases removed from V and 6 bases from J, the gap between germline ends came to 11 bases. The CDR3 is 14 residues long. The CDR3, as DNA: TGTGCCAGCAGTTTAACAGGGCTAGCAAACATTCAGTACTTC. The encoded protein is CASSLTGLANIQYF.

This clonotype has only a few counts. The V gene is TRBV11-2, the J gene TRBJ2-7, with a possible D match to TRBD2 (5 bases). The germline gives CDR1 SGHAT, CDR2 FQNNGV. Trimming stripped 0 bases from V and 2 bases from J, with 14 bases between. The CDR3 loop spans 16 amino acids. The CDR3 DNA reads TGTGCCAGCAGCTTAGAAGGAGGACTTGCTGCCTACGAGCAGTACTTC. It specifies CASSLEGGLAAYEQYF.

V is TRBV27 and J is TRBJ1-6, with D unresolved. Trimming removed 1 base at V and 1 base at J, with 8 bases between. In germline, CDR1 is MNHEY, CDR2 SMNVEV (reference sequence). This CDR3 comprises 16 residues. The CDR3 DNA sequence: TGTGCCAGCAGTTTATTCGGGGTTTCCTATAATTCACCCCTCCACTTT. Protein sequence: CASSLFGVSYNSPLHF.